This T cell receptor (beta chain) is from a study of shared clonotypes between healthy human individuals. Study results and limitations: Memory subsets had estimated richness that was generally smaller than that of naive subsets. The small donor group covered limited genetic and exposure diversity.

Naive CD8 cells lacked CD45RO and underwent positive selection for CCR7, leaving out terminally differentiated effector memory CD45RA+ cells. Over several immunoSEQ plates, each subset's genomic DNA was distributed in even portions. In the authors' workflow: There were no quality scores in the junction-only immunoSEQ sequences, so filtering differed. Libraries were prepared by immunoSEQ multiplex PCR; TCRdb keeps only in-frame clonotypes and omits some of them. V and J calls and clone size are copied from that table; D and trimming were computed from the DNA. The sample consists of 1.5 million to 2.5 million clones, less than 95% of them appearing once. With regard to this clone: Its antigen remains unidentified.

Sample: naive CD8+ T cells sorted from blood. This clonotype was obtained from a man aged 18 to 35 in good health.

The CDR3 nucleotides are TGTGCCAGCAGTTCCTTTACCGCGACAGGACCCTCCTACGAGCAGTACTTC. Protein product: CASSSFTATGPSYEQYF. The V and J genes are TRBV27 and TRBJ2-7; perhaps TRBD1 as D (6 bases). Germline lookup yields CDR1 MNHEY and CDR2 SMNVEV (reference sequence). The CDR3 contains 17 residues. With 4 bases removed from V and 0 bases from J, the gap between germline ends came to 19 bases.